This T cell receptor beta chain was captured in a study of blood T cell repertoires in COVID-19. Study background: In each case, the material was cDNA or gDNA derived from T cells, B-cell-depleted T cells, or PBMCs.

Authors' data handling: Reference gene primers were amplified, and this amplification served to estimate nucleated cell counts. Libraries were prepared by immunoSEQ multiplex PCR; TCRdb keeps only in-frame clonotypes and omits some of them. The V and J calls and clone size are taken from that table; D and trimming were inferred from the DNA. The sample carries about 240,000 clones, more than 80% recorded once. Germline V gene data show CDR1 as SGHRS and CDR2 as YFSETQ. This CDR3 has 14 residues. The junction had 7 bases not matched to a gene; V was cut back by 7 bases and J by 3 bases. The sequenced sample consisted of peripheral blood. This TCR was recovered from an elderly woman with COVID-19, enrolled during active disease. The chain recombines TRBV5-1 with TRBJ2-1, with 7 bases fitting TRBD1. The CDR3 protein is CASCSGQNYNEQFF. CDR3 coding DNA: TGCGCCAGCTGTTCGGGACAGAACTACAATGAGCAGTTCTTC.